The entry below describes one T cell receptor beta chain. Its antigen is not known. Vbeta (60) and Jbeta (13) primers were used in the PCR. Assay used: immunoSEQ multiplex PCR; TCRdb lists only in-frame clones, some missing. The table for this sample gives about 120,000 clones. This entry comes from a study of cytomegalovirus exposure and HLA in healthy donors. General study points: Presence/absence analyses rested on an assumption that sequencing depth was roughly uniform across donors.

Trimming stripped 8 bases from V and 4 bases from J, with 2 bases between. Germline CDR1 reads SNHLY; CDR2 reads FYNNEI. The CDR3 covers 10 residues. The source of this sequence is a man aged 35 to 55 in good health and CMV-seropositive. The rearrangement links TRBV2 to TRBJ1-4; D is unresolved. The sample comprised PBMCs. The CDR3 loop reads CASHNEKLFF. The CDR3 region has the DNA TGTGCCAGCCATAATGAAAAACTGTTTTTT.